Sequencing of this T cell receptor beta chain was carried out in a study of identical twins. Study findings and constraints: Models underestimated TCR alpha sharing (out-of-frame) in monozygotic twins. Abundant cord blood beta clonotypes carried fewer insertions; memory repertoires showed none.

Germline V gene data show CDR1 as DFQATT and CDR2 as SNEGSKA (reference sequence). With 1 base clipped from V and 3 bases from J, the junction kept 3 bases outside the gene matches. The CDR3 is 15 amino acids. This clonotype was detected only once. Its antigen is currently unknown. A universal primer site arose from template switching, and cDNA bore unique molecular identifiers. TCRdb recomputed calls from the 5' RACE reads with MiXCR, one row per CDR3 protein. The data show more than 400,000 distinct CDR3 sequences, roughly 15% seen once. The data were also submitted as part of a second study, on yellow fever vaccine responses in identical twins.

Sequenced material: CD4+ T cells sorted from blood. The chain has TRBV20-1 and TRBJ1-6; 7 nucleotides agree with TRBD1. The clonotype was recovered from a woman younger than 30 in good health. CDR3 protein: CSARVGTVYNSPLHF. DNA of the CDR3: TGCAGTGCTAGAGTTGGGACAGTCTATAATTCACCCCTCCACTTT.